The 16 T cell receptor beta chains reported below all come from one sample, sequenced in a study of untreated major depressive disorder. Study-level points and caveats: TRBV05-01 (Vbeta 5.1) usage was higher in CD4+ T cells of depressed patients than controls.

Which antigens these TCRs recognize remains unknown. Produced via immunoSEQ multiplex PCR; TCRdb's table is partial and in-frame only. Seen here are more than 10,000 clones, around nine tenths observed once, and the top ten hold about 0.82%. Sequencing input: CD4+ T cells from PBMCs. Receptors were obtained from a man aged 25 to 40 with major depressive disorder.

Here the CDR3 DNA reads TGTGCCAGCTCACCAACGCAGGGAGATTCACCCCTCCACTTT. Its translation: CASSPTQGDSPLHF. This rearrangement joins TRBV18 to TRBJ1-6; TRBD1 might be the D (5 bases). The CDR3 spans 14 residues. V shed 2 bases and J shed 8 bases, with 10 bases lying between them. Germline V gene data show CDR1 as KGHSH and CDR2 as LQKENI.

This chain links TRBV9 with TRBJ1-2; D is unresolved. V was cut by 3 bases and J by 0 bases, with 18 bases left in between. This CDR3 comprises 17 residues. Germline V CDR1 and CDR2: SGDLS, YYNGEE. The CDR3 region is CASSGNPGRKANYGYTF. In DNA form, the CDR3 reads TGTGCCAGCAGCGGGAACCCCGGACGGAAAGCTAACTATGGCTACACCTTC. Combining the CDR3 with reference TRBV9 and TRBJ1-2 gives the whole variable domain DSGVTQTPKHLITATGQRVTLRCSPRSGDLSVYWYQQSLDQGLQFLIQYYNGEERAKGNILERFSAQQFPDLHSELNLSSLELGDSALYFCASSGNPGRKANYGYTFGSGTRLTVV.

V usage is TRBV5-1 and J usage is TRBJ2-3; TRBD2 matches at 9 bases. V was pared by 6 bases and J by 0 bases, with 11 bases of the junction left unmatched. The CDR3 is 17 residues long. Germline V gene sequence: CDR1 SGHRS, CDR2 YFSETQ. CDR3 residues: CASIPRGGRGSTDTQYF. The CDR3 region has the DNA TGCGCCAGCATACCGCGGGGGGGCCGAGGTAGCACAGATACGCAGTATTTT.

The J gene is TRBJ2-5, the V gene TRBV2, with D unresolved. The V end was cut by 5 bases, the J end by 4 bases, with 11 bases between. CDR1 is SNHLY and CDR2 is FYNNEI in the germline V gene. This CDR3 is 13 amino acids long. CDR3 DNA sequence: TGTGCCAGCAGTACATCACCCAGAGAGACCCAGTACTTC. Residues: CASSTSPRETQYF.

The CDR3 loop is CATHGTSGYEQYF. In DNA form, the CDR3 reads TGTGCCACCCATGGGACTAGCGGCTACGAGCAGTACTTC. The chain recombines TRBV6-1 with TRBJ2-7, with 11 bases identical to TRBD2. CDR3 length: 13 residues. CDR1 MNHNS and CDR2 SASEGT come from the germline V gene. With V trimmed by 10 bases and J by 3 bases, 5 bases remained unmatched.

The chain joins TRBV10-3 to TRBJ1-4; D is ambiguous. The CDR3 runs 15 residues. V lost 0 bases and J lost 0, with 5 bases in between. Germline values: CDR1 ENHRY, CDR2 SYGVKD. CDR3 sequence: CAISESQSTNEKLFF. For the CDR3, the DNA is TGTGCCATCAGTGAGTCGCAGTCAACTAATGAAAAACTGTTTTTT.

The rearrangement joins TRBV11-2 to TRBJ2-7; D may be TRBD2 (6 bases). V was clipped by 5 bases and J by 0 bases, with 14 bases between them. Germline CDR1 is SGHAT and CDR2 is FQNNGV. CDR3 size: 15 residues. Written as DNA, the CDR3 is TGTGCCAGCAGCCCGCTAGCGCTCAGCTCCTACGAGCAGTACTTC. This sequence encodes CASSPLALSSYEQYF.

The CDR3 DNA follows: TGTGCCAGCAGTGAAGATGCGGGGAATTCACCCCTCCACTTT. This translates into CASSEDAGNSPLHF. J is TRBJ1-6 and V is TRBV2; D call uncertain. CDR3 length equals 14 residues. The germline V gene has CDR1 SNHLY and CDR2 FYNNEI. V lost 1 base, J lost 7 bases, and 8 bases lay in between.

V usage is TRBV2 and J usage is TRBJ1-1; D remains ambiguous. CDR1 and CDR2 from the germline V gene are SNHLY and FYNNEI. The CDR3 is 14 residues long. Deletions cut 8 bases from V and 5 bases from J, with 18 bases between. CDR3 nucleotides: TGTGCCAGCGATCGGTTCCTACGTGGTACTGAAGCTTTCTTT. This sequence encodes CASDRFLRGTEAFF.

The V and J genes are TRBV4-1 and TRBJ2-7, with TRBD1 matching over 7 bases. The CDR3 has 15 residues. V gave up 3 bases and J gave up 3 bases; unmatched junction bases: 8. Germline V gene sequence: CDR1 MGHRA, CDR2 YSYEKL. The CDR3 nucleotides are TGCGCCAGCAGCCAGGGACAGCCGTCTGGCTACGAGCAGTACTTC. Its protein is CASSQGQPSGYEQYF.

The chain combines TRBV6-5 with TRBJ1-1, with D hard to call. Germline V gene lookup returns CDR1 MNHEY and CDR2 SVGAGI. Trimming removed 0 bases from V and 4 bases from J, with 9 bases in between. The CDR3 loop spans 14 amino acids. The CDR3 sequence is CASSYSRLVTEAFF. The CDR3 DNA reads as TGTGCCAGCAGTTACTCGAGATTAGTCACTGAAGCTTTCTTT.

The chain is built from TRBV6-6 and TRBJ1-2; the match to TRBD1 covers 9 bases. The CDR3 has 12 residues. Germline CDR1 MNHNY, CDR2 SVGAGI (reference sequence). Germline trimming cut 5 bases from V and 9 bases from J; bases unmatched to any gene: 4. DNA of the CDR3: TGTGCCAGCAGTGGGACAGGGAATAGCTACACCTTC. As protein: CASSGTGNSYTF.

J is TRBJ2-1 and V is TRBV29-1; no firm D call. V was shortened by 1 base and J by 5 bases, with 9 bases between the two germline ends. Germline CDR1 reads SQVTM; CDR2 reads ANQGSEA. CDR3 length: 13 amino acids. The CDR3 DNA is TGCAGCGTTGAAGCCCATCGGGACAATGAGCAGTTCTTC. Translation: CSVEAHRDNEQFF.

V and J are TRBV6-6 and TRBJ1-5, with 10 bases fitting TRBD1. The CDR3 contains 16 residues. V shed 5 bases and J 4 bases; nucleotides not matched to a gene: 8. The V gene's germline CDR1 is MNHNY and CDR2 SVGAGI (reference sequence). The CDR3 loop reads CASSTGGTGANQPQHF. In DNA, the CDR3 is TGTGCCAGCAGTACGGGGGGGACAGGGGCAAATCAGCCCCAGCATTTT.

J is TRBJ2-5 and V is TRBV11-2, with 13 bases that match TRBD2. The CDR3 length is 19 residues. Germline V gene lookup returns CDR1 SGHAT and CDR2 FQNNGV. V shed 3 bases, J shed 4 bases, and the junction held 14 bases outside the gene matches. CDR3 residues: CASSFKSRELAGGRETQYF. The CDR3 DNA follows: TGTGCCAGCAGCTTTAAGTCGCGGGAACTAGCGGGGGGGCGAGAGACCCAGTACTTC. The variable domain in full, with the rest retrieved from reference TRBV11-2 and TRBJ2-5, is EAGVAQSPRYKIIEKRQSVAFWCNPISGHATLYWYQQILGQGPKLLIQFQNNGVVDDSQLPKDRFSAERLKGVDSTLKIQPAKLEDSAVYLCASSFKSRELAGGRETQYFGPGTRLLVL.

A single count supports this clone. The genes are TRBV30 and TRBJ1-6, with D perhaps matching TRBD1 (6 bases). Trimming took off 3 bases at V and 8 bases at J, with 17 bases between the two ends. The germline V gene encodes CDR1 GTSNPN and CDR2 SVGIG (reference sequence). This CDR3 has 15 residues. The CDR3 bases are TGTGCCTGGAGCCGTCAGGGGTTCGGCGATTCACCCCTCCACTTT. Protein: CAWSRQGFGDSPLHF.